This TCR beta chain was sequenced in a study of Ad26.COV2.S vaccination and SARS-CoV-2 variants (dated by TCRdb to the early 2020s). Some background on the complete study: Vaccine-arm donors came from COV1001, a multicentre, randomized, double-blind, placebo-controlled phase I-IIa trial of Ad26.COV2.S in healthy adults. Ad26.COV2.S was administered intramuscularly at a dose of 5x10^10 or 1x10^11 viral particles, either as one shot or as two shots given 56 days apart. Sequencing of the TCRbeta repertoire served to evaluate the specificity and breadth of SARS-CoV-2-reactive T cell receptors following Ad26.COV2.S vaccination. The TCR-sequenced set comprised approximately 30 samples: approximately 19 Ad26.COV2.S vaccine recipients, 5 placebo recipients and 8 SARS-CoV-2 convalescent individuals. Participants in the trial were split at random into five groups of five each, receiving low-dose or high-dose Ad26.COV2.S once or twice, or else placebo on both occasions. Investigators did not know the trial group allocation while performing experiments and assessing outcomes. The full study reports these points: Non-spike TCR breadth was comparable between vaccine and placebo recipients, consistent with the vaccine containing only spike. It was noted by the authors that total T cell responses may have been underestimated by the TCR breadth and depth analyses. Compared with placebo recipients, Ad26.COV2.S recipients showed higher spike-specific TCR breadth (P = 0.0014). The study lacked the statistical power to compare responses across vaccine doses or regimens. Substantial breadth of spike-specific CD8+ and CD4+ T cell responses was reported after vaccination.

The immunoSEQ Assay was used to sequence TCRbeta CDR3 regions. After extraction, genomic DNA underwent amplification by bias-controlled multiplex PCR, followed by high-throughput sequencing. In the paper's pipeline: To quantify the absolute abundance of every unique TCRbeta CDR3 region, sequences were collapsed and filtered. T cell fraction was estimated by normalization of TCRbeta template counts to usable DNA, with usable DNA being measured through amplification of reference genes present in all nucleated cells. Repertoire TCRs were annotated as SARS-CoV-2-specific by exact matching of V gene, CDR3 amino acid sequence and J gene to a known reactive TCR set. The reference SARS-CoV-2 TCR set was derived from MIRA and filtered for enrichment in COVID-19-positive ImmuneCODE repertoires, a step that removed public or cross-reactive TCRs. Drawing on the MIRA antigens, annotated TCRs were analysed further at the level of specific ORF or position within ORF. Breadth was defined as the number of annotated unique rearrangements divided by the total number of unique productive rearrangements, and depth was defined as the summed frequency of the annotated unique rearrangements. Two-sided Wilcoxon rank-sum tests were applied when comparing TCR breadth between groups. This is the immuneACCESS table as TCRdb keeps it, with only in-frame sequences that have V and J called. A part of the clones is gone; compared with another copy, unresolved V genes explain less than half, and the rest is unexplained. V, J and clone size are taken as reported in that table, and D and trimming were inferred from the DNA itself. The sample table lists 250,000 to 300,000 clones, 87% of them with a count of one. About 3.1% of the sample goes to the ten largest clones.

The treatment or condition label of this sample denotes: approximately 18 received Ad26.COV2.S at low or high dose, single or two shots; roughly five received placebo; per-sample allocation not given. For vaccine and placebo recipients, repertoires were sequenced using samples collected on day 63 after the first injection. Between 29 July and 7 August 2020, Cohort 1b enrolled about two dozen adults aged 18-55 years at one site in Boston, USA. Ad26.COV2.S was a replication-incompetent adenovirus type 26 vector expressing a prefusion-stabilized SARS-CoV-2 spike protein from the original Wuhan strain. Of note for this clone: Which antigen it targets is not known. Base qualities are not at hand, and no much larger clone is one base apart.

This TCR was sampled from a person between 18 and 60 years old who received the Ad26.COV2.S COVID-19 vaccine or a placebo. Sequenced material: peripheral blood, taken in a trial of Ad26.COV2.S vaccine versus placebo.

The nucleotides read TGTGCCAGCAGTATCGCACAGCGTCCTGGAAACACCATATATTTT. Translated, this gives CASSIAQRPGNTIYF. The rearranged segments are TRBV6-6 and TRBJ1-3; confidence is insufficient to name the D gene. The CDR1 and CDR2 encoded by the germline V gene (reference sequence) are MNHNY and SVGAGI. Trimming takes 5 bases from V and 2 bases from J, and the germline ends sit 13 bases apart. Including the terminal cysteine and phenylalanine, the CDR3 comprises 15 residues. The only DNA kept is the CDR3, 45 bases in frame from the first base.